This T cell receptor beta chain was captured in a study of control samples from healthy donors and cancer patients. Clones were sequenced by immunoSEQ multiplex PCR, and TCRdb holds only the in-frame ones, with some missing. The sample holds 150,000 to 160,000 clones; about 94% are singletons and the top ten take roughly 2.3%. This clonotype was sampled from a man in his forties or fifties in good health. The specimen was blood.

CDR3 residues: CASSHSDYSNQPQHF. In DNA, the CDR3 is TGTGCCAGCAGCCATTCGGATTATAGCAATCAGCCCCAGCATTTT. The V call is TRBV3-1 (or the pseudogene TRBV3-2), the J call TRBJ1-5; no clear D. Between the trimmed V and J ends, which lost 3 bases and 0 bases, there was a span of 9 bases. Germline values: CDR1 LGHDT, CDR2 YNNKEL (reference sequence). The CDR3 covers 15 residues.